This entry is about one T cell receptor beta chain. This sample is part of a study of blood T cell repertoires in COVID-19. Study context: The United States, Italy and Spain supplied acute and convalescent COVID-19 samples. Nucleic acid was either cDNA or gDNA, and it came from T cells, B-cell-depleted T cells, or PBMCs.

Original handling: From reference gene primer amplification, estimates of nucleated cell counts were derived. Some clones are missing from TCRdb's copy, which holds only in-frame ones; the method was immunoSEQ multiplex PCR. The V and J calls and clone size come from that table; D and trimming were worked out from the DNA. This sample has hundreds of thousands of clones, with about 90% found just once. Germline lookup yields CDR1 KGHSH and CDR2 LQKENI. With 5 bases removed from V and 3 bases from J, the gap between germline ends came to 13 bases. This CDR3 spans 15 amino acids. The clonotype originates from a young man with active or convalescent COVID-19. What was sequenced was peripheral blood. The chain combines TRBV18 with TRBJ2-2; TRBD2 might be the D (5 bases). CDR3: CASSTTPGDTGELFF. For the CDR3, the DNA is TGTGCCAGCTCAACGACACCCGGGGACACCGGGGAGCTGTTTTTT.